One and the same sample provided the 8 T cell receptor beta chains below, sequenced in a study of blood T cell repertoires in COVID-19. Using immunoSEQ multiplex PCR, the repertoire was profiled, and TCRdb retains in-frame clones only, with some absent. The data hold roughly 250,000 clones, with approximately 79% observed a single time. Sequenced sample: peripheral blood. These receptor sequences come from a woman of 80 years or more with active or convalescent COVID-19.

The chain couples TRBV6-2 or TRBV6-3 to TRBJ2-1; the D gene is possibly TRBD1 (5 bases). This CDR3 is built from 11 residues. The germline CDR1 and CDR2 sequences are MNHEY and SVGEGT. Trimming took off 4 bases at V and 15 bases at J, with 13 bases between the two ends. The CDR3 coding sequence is TGTGCCAGCAGTTCGGGCAGGGTCTCGTTCTTC. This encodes CASSSGRVSFF.

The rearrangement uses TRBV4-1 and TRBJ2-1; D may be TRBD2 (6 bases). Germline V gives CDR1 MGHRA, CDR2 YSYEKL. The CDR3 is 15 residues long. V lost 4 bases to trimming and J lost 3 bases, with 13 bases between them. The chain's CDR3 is CASSRSGLNYNEQFF. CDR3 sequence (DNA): TGCGCCAGCAGCCGTAGCGGACTCAACTACAATGAGCAGTTCTTC.

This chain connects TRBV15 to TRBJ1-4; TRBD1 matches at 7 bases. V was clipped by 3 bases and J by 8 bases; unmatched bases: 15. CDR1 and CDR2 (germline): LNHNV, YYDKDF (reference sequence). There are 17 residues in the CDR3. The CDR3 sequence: CATSRGASSGGGEKLFF. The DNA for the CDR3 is TGTGCCACCAGCAGGGGGGCATCTTCCGGAGGGGGCGAAAAACTGTTTTTT.

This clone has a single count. DNA for the CDR3: TGTGCCAGCAGCTTGGCCCTAAGACAGAACTATGGCTACACCTTC. Translating it yields CASSLALRQNYGYTF. The V and J genes are TRBV5-8 and TRBJ1-2; a possible D gene is TRBD1 (5 bases). V was cut by 0 bases and J by 2 bases, with 11 bases left in between. This CDR3 region has 15 residues. From germline, CDR1 is SGHTS and CDR2 YDEGEE.

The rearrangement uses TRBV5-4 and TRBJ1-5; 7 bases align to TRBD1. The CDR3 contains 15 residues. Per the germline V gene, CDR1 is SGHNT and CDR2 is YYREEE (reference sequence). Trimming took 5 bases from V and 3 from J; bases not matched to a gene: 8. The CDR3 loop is CASSLDRALNQPQHF. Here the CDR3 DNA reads TGTGCCAGCAGTCTCGACAGGGCACTCAATCAGCCCCAGCATTTT. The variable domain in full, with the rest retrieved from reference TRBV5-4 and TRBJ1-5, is ETGVTQSPTHLIKTRGQQVTLRCSSQSGHNTVSWYQQALGQGPQFIFQYYREEENGRGNFPPRFSGLQFPNYSSELNVNALELDDSALYLCASSLDRALNQPQHFGDGTRLSIL.

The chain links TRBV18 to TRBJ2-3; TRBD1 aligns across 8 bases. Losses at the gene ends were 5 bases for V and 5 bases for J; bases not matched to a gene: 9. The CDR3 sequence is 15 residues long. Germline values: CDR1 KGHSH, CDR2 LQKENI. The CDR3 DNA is TGTGCCAGCTCAGGTCCACAGGGGGTCGGAGATACGCAGTATTTT. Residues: CASSGPQGVGDTQYF.

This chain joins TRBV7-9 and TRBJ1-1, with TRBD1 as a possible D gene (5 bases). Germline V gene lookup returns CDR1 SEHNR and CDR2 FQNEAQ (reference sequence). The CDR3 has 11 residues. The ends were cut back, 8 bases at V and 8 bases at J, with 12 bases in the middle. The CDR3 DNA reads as TGTGCCAGCGTCAGGGAAGCGGAAGCTTTCTTT. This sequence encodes CASVREAEAFF.

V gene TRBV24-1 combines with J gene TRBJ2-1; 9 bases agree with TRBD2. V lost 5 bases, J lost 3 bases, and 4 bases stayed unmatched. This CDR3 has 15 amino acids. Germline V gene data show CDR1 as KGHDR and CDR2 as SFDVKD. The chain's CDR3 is CATSVYSGGYNEQFF. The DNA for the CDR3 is TGTGCCACCAGTGTATATAGCGGGGGCTACAATGAGCAGTTCTTC.